A selection of T cell receptor beta chains follows, all from one sample in a study of cytotoxic CD8 clonotypes in ibrutinib-treated CLL. Produced via immunoSEQ multiplex PCR; TCRdb's table is partial and in-frame only. The sample has fewer than 150,000 clones, less than 90% seen once; the top ten hold about 3.3%. The specimen was PBMCs, collected after 24 months of ibrutinib treatment. These TCRs come from a human donor with chronic lymphocytic leukemia. The CDR3 runs from the conserved cysteine through the conserved F or W. A D gene is named only where the DNA matches it firmly. A row's size may be missing; if present it is once, few, many or a size class.

D: .; V: TRBV5-1; size: .; J: TRBJ2-1; DNA: TGCGCCAGCAGCTTGTATAGGGGTACCTACAATGAGCAGTTCTTC; CDR3: CASSLYRGTYNEQFF
D: TRBD1; V: TRBV19; size: .; J: TRBJ1-1; DNA: TGTGCCAGTAGTGCCCTAGGGACAGTAGGAACTGAAGCTTTCTTT; CDR3: CASSALGTVGTEAFF
D: .; V: TRBV6-5; size: once; J: TRBJ1-2; DNA: TGTGCCAGCAGTTATGGGGGGGCATATGGCTACACCTTC; CDR3: CASSYGGAYGYTF
D: TRBD1; V: TRBV5-4; size: .; J: TRBJ2-5; DNA: TGTGCCAGCAGCCCCGGGACAGGGTTGCAAGAGACCCAGTACTTC; CDR3: CASSPGTGLQETQYF
D: .; V: TRBV6-5; size: few; J: TRBJ1-2; DNA: TGTGCCAGCAGTTACATCCGCGGCTACACCTTC; CDR3: CASSYIRGYTF
D: .; V: TRBV10-3; size: .; J: TRBJ1-5; DNA: TGTGCCATCAGTGGGACCAGGGTCAATCAGCCCCAGCATTTT; CDR3: CAISGTRVNQPQHF
D: .; V: TRBV7-2; size: .; J: TRBJ1-1; DNA: TGTGCCAGCAACCCGTGGGGCAGGGGCATGAACACTGAAGCTTTCTTT; CDR3: CASNPWGRGMNTEAFF
D: .; V: TRBV7-7; size: .; J: TRBJ2-5; DNA: TGTGCCAGCAGCTACTACCGGGGGGAGACCCAGTACTTC; CDR3: CASSYYRGETQYF
D: TRBD1; V: TRBV11-2; size: .; J: TRBJ1-6; DNA: TGTGCCAGCAGCTTAGCCGGGACAGCTACTTCACCCCTCCACTTT; CDR3: CASSLAGTATSPLHF
D: .; V: TRBV7-2; size: few; J: TRBJ1-6; DNA: TGTGCCAGCAGCCTCAACGCTGGAAATAATTCACCCCTCCACTTT; CDR3: CASSLNAGNNSPLHF
D: TRBD2; V: TRBV7-3; size: .; J: TRBJ2-3; DNA: TGTGCCAGCAGCCCAATTAGCGGGGAACACACAGATACGCAGTATTTT; CDR3: CASSPISGEHTDTQYF
D: TRBD1; V: TRBV4-3; size: .; J: TRBJ1-2; DNA: TGCGCCAGCAGCGGACCGGGACAGGGAACCTATGGCTACACCTTC; CDR3: CASSGPGQGTYGYTF
D: .; V: TRBV19; size: .; J: TRBJ1-2; DNA: TGTGCCAGTACCGCCTGGACCCGGGACGGCTACACCTTC; CDR3: CASTAWTRDGYTF
D: .; V: TRBV9; size: once; J: TRBJ1-1; DNA: TGTGCCAGCAGCTCCCATGGGGCCACTGAAGCTTTCTTT; CDR3: CASSSHGATEAFF
D: .; V: TRBV4-1; size: .; J: TRBJ1-1; DNA: TGCGCCAGCAGCCAAGTGGAAAACACTGAAGCTTTCTTT; CDR3: CASSQVENTEAFF
D: TRBD1; V: TRBV29-1; size: .; J: TRBJ2-7; DNA: TGCAGCGTTGAAGTCAGGACAGGAACCTACGAGCAGTACTTC; CDR3: CSVEVRTGTYEQYF
D: TRBD2; V: TRBV2; size: .; J: TRBJ2-1; DNA: TGTGCCAGCAGTGAAGAGGGACTAGCGGGGAGCGAGCAGTTCTTC; CDR3: CASSEEGLAGSEQFF
D: .; V: TRBV14; size: once; J: TRBJ2-1; DNA: TGTGCCAGCAGCACAGGGGTAGCGGGGTTACCCTACAATGAGCAGTTCTTC; CDR3: CASSTGVAGLPYNEQFF
D: TRBD1; V: TRBV19; size: .; J: TRBJ2-1; DNA: TGTGCCAGTAGTAAGGTCGACAGGGTGGATGAGCAGTTCTTC; CDR3: CASSKVDRVDEQFF
D: .; V: TRBV13; size: few; J: TRBJ1-6; DNA: TGTGCCAGCAGCTTAGTAGGGCAGGGGTACAATTCACCCCTCCACTTT; CDR3: CASSLVGQGYNSPLHF
D: TRBD1; V: TRBV6-5; size: .; J: TRBJ2-1; DNA: TGTGCCAGCAGTTACACGGGACAGGGTAACAATGAGCAGTTCTTC; CDR3: CASSYTGQGNNEQFF
D: .; V: TRBV19; size: .; J: TRBJ2-7; DNA: TGTGCCAGTAGTCTCAACAGCCCTGGGATCTACGAGCAGTACTTC; CDR3: CASSLNSPGIYEQYF
D: .; V: TRBV11-3; size: once; J: TRBJ1-1; DNA: TGTGCCAGCAGCTTAGCCGAGGGCTCTGAAGCTTTCTTT; CDR3: CASSLAEGSEAFF
D: .; V: TRBV5-4; size: .; J: TRBJ2-3; DNA: TGTGCCAGCAGCTTGTCATCTCGCGGGGCCAGCACAGATACGCAGTATTTT; CDR3: CASSLSSRGASTDTQYF
D: .; V: TRBV6-4; size: .; J: TRBJ2-3; DNA: TGTGCCAGCAGTGACGCCCCCGGACAGCTTATGGATACGCAGTATTTT; CDR3: CASSDAPGQLMDTQYF
D: .; V: TRBV2; size: .; J: TRBJ1-1; DNA: TGTGCCAGCAGTCCCGGGACGGCCCCCTCTGAAGCTTTCTTT; CDR3: CASSPGTAPSEAFF
D: .; V: TRBV2; size: few; J: TRBJ2-7; DNA: TGTGCCAGCAGTGAAGATGTAGGGGTTGAGCAGTACTTC; CDR3: CASSEDVGVEQYF
D: .; V: TRBV5-1; size: .; J: TRBJ1-4; DNA: TGCGCCAGCAGACCCTTTGGAGACGGAGCCCTGGGACTGTTTTTT; CDR3: CASRPFGDGALGLFF
D: TRBD1; V: TRBV9; size: .; J: TRBJ2-7; DNA: TGTGCCAGCAGCGTAGGCGCGGGACAGGGCCGCTACGAGCAGTACTTC; CDR3: CASSVGAGQGRYEQYF
D: TRBD1; V: TRBV6-1; size: .; J: TRBJ1-6; DNA: TGTGCCAGCAGCGAGCCGGGACAGTATTATTCACCCCTCCACTTT; CDR3: CASSEPGQYYSPLHF
D: .; V: TRBV28; size: .; J: TRBJ2-1; DNA: TGTGCCAGCAGTTTCATGCGGGGTGTGGATGAGCAGTTCTTC; CDR3: CASSFMRGVDEQFF
D: TRBD1; V: TRBV5-1; size: .; J: TRBJ2-7; DNA: TGCGCCAGCAAACTGGAGGGACAGGGGGACGAGCAGTACTTC; CDR3: CASKLEGQGDEQYF
D: TRBD1; V: TRBV5-1; size: .; J: TRBJ2-2; DNA: TGCGCCAGCAGCCGACAGGGAATGGACACCGGGGAGCTGTTTTTT; CDR3: CASSRQGMDTGELFF
D: .; V: TRBV5-6; size: .; J: TRBJ1-5; DNA: TGTGCCAGCAGCTTGTTCCGGGGAATAAGCAATCAGCCCCAGCATTTT; CDR3: CASSLFRGISNQPQHF
D: .; V: TRBV20-1; size: .; J: TRBJ2-1; DNA: TGCAGTGCAGGGGACTACAATGAGCAGTTCTTC; CDR3: CSAGDYNEQFF
D: .; V: TRBV11-2; size: .; J: TRBJ2-1; DNA: TGTGCCAGCAGCTTACGAGCACAGCACAATGAGCAGTTCTTC; CDR3: CASSLRAQHNEQFF
D: TRBD1; V: TRBV7-6; size: .; J: TRBJ2-7; DNA: TGTGCCAGCAGCTTAACCCGGGACAGGGGATATGAAGAGCAGTACTTC; CDR3: CASSLTRDRGYEEQYF
D: TRBD2; V: TRBV5-4; size: .; J: TRBJ2-3; DNA: TGTGCCAGCAGGACTAGCGGGGGGGCCGGCACAGATACGCAGTATTTT; CDR3: CASRTSGGAGTDTQYF
D: .; V: TRBV6-5; size: .; J: TRBJ2-5; DNA: TGTGCCAGCAGTAAACTCATTGGGCTGACAGAGACCCAGTACTTC; CDR3: CASSKLIGLTETQYF